The 32 T cell receptor beta chains reported below all come from one sample, sequenced in a study of T cell clonality in common variable immunodeficiency. Method: immunoSEQ multiplex PCR; TCRdb's copy keeps in-frame clones and lacks some. In total the sample includes tens of thousands of clones, none of them seen once. Sequences were obtained from peripheral blood mononuclear cells. Every receptor here comes from a person aged 18 to 75 in good health.

This clone was picked up many times. The read terminates 3 residues ahead of where the CDR3 ends, so the germline J gene completes it. V usage is TRBV20-1 and J usage is TRBJ1-2; 7 bases fit TRBD1. J was trimmed by 2 bases and V by 5 bases; bases with no gene match: 5. The CDR3 has 13 amino acids. Germline V gene data show CDR1 as DFQATT and CDR2 as SNEGSKA (reference sequence). The DNA read from the CDR3 is TGCAGTGCTCGACGACAGGGCAACTATGGC. Its translation: CSARRQGNYG. The CDR3, in full, reads CSARRQGNYGYTF.

This clone occurred many times. Coverage ceases 3 residues before the CDR3 finishes, and the germline J gene fills in the end. The V gene is TRBV2, the J gene TRBJ2-3; 7 nucleotides match TRBD2. The ends lost 1 base at V and 4 bases at J; junction bases unmatched: 5. The CDR3 runs to 15 residues. Germline-derived CDR1 and CDR2 are SNHLY and FYNNEI. The CDR3 sequence is CASSEGGTISDTQYF. The CDR3 DNA, read in part, is TGTGCCAGCAGTGAAGGCGGGACTATCTCAGATACG.

This clone was seen ten or more times. Read data end 3 residues before the CDR3 end; the end is taken from the germline J gene. The rearrangement joins TRBV6-1 to TRBJ1-4, with D unresolved. Trimming stripped 4 bases from V and 0 bases from J, with 9 bases between. Germline loops: CDR1 MNHNS, CDR2 SASEGT. This CDR3 is built from 15 residues. The CDR3 reads CASSGQVTTNEKLFF. CDR3 DNA, as far as it was read: TGTGCCAGCAGTGGGCAGGTCACAACTAATGAAAAA.

This clone was detected ten times or more. The read ends 3 residues early relative to the CDR3; the germline J gene fills the gap. This chain joins TRBV2 and TRBJ2-2; TRBD1 matches 9 bases. From germline, CDR1 is SNHLY and CDR2 FYNNEI. V lost 7 bases to trimming and J lost 6 bases; unmatched junction nucleotides: 6. The CDR3 totals 14 residues. CDR3 bases read: TGTGCCAGCACCCCGGGACAGGGCTCCGGGGAG. This translates into CASTPGQGSGE. The complete CDR3 sequence is CASTPGQGSGELFF.

This clone was counted at least ten times. The CDR3 is cut off 3 residues early in the read; its end comes from the germline J gene. The chain combines TRBV20-1 with TRBJ2-1; 12 positions agree with TRBD2. Germline V CDR1 and CDR2: DFQATT, SNEGSKA (reference sequence). The CDR3 is made up of 15 amino acids. V lost 5 bases, J lost 6 bases, and 8 bases stayed unmatched. The CDR3: CSASLAGGPSNEQFF. The CDR3 bases that were read are TGCAGTGCTTCGCTAGCGGGAGGGCCTAGCAATGAG.

In its sample, this clone was seen many times. The CDR3 loop is CASSEGRTGNGYTF. Incomplete CDR3 DNA: TGTGCCAGCAGTGAAGGAAGGACAGGCAATGGC. The chain employs TRBV2 and TRBJ1-2; 7 bases map to TRBD1. The sequence runs out 3 residues before the end of the CDR3; the remainder is reconstructed from the germline J gene. V was pared by 1 base and J by 6 bases, with 5 bases of the junction left unmatched. This CDR3 has 14 amino acids. Germline V gives CDR1 SNHLY, CDR2 FYNNEI.

This clone has at least ten counts. The CDR3 end is not reached by the read, which stops 3 residues before it; the germline J gene fills it in. The chain employs TRBV20-1 and TRBJ2-7; 12 nucleotides agree with TRBD2. Germline lookup yields CDR1 DFQATT and CDR2 SNEGSKA (reference sequence). V was clipped by 0 bases and J by 3 bases; unmatched bases: 0. The CDR3 extends over 14 amino acids. The CDR3 bases that were read are TGCAGTGCTAGAGAGGGACTAGCGGGCTACGAG. Amino acid sequence: CSAREGLAGYE. The CDR3, in full, reads CSAREGLAGYEQYF.

This clone was seen a handful of times. The CDR3 end lies 3 residues beyond the end of the read and is filled in from the germline J gene. The chain joins TRBV5-4 to TRBJ2-1; D is possibly TRBD1 (5 bases). V lost 2 bases to trimming and J lost 1 base, with 13 bases between them. The V gene's germline CDR1 is SGHNT and CDR2 YYREEE (reference sequence). The CDR3 contains 16 residues. The sequenced part of the CDR3 DNA is TGTGCCAGCAGCTTCCTTGTCTCAGGGTCCTACAATGAG. This gives the protein CASSFLVSGSYNE. The entire CDR3 sequence reads CASSFLVSGSYNEQFF.

Many counts were recorded for this clone. The observed sequence ends 3 residues before the CDR3 terminus, with the missing tail filled in from the germline J gene. The chain has TRBV2 and TRBJ2-7; D gene uncertain. The CDR3 covers 11 residues. V lost 8 bases and J lost 2, with 7 bases in between. Germline lookup yields CDR1 SNHLY and CDR2 FYNNEI. CDR3 DNA, as far as it was read: TGTGCCAGCGGGCCGACCTACGAG. Amino acid sequence: CASGPTYE. The full CDR3 reads CASGPTYEQYF.

This clone was recorded many times. The sequenced fragment ends 3 residues before the CDR3 boundary, so the rest is inferred from the germline J gene. The chain recombines TRBV14 with TRBJ2-7; 7 bases are a match to TRBD1. After removal of 1 base from V and 3 bases from J, the junction contained 6 bases not matched to a gene. There are 15 residues in the CDR3. Germline CDR1 reads SGHDN; CDR2 reads FVKESK. The sequenced part of the CDR3 DNA is TGTGCCAGCAGCCAAGGCCAGGGACAGTTCTACGAG. This codes for CASSQGQGQFYE. The full CDR3 protein reads CASSQGQGQFYEQYF.

There are many counts of this clone. The read ends 3 residues early relative to the CDR3; the germline J gene fills the gap. This sequence joins TRBV2 and TRBJ2-1; D is uncertain. Trimming pared 4 bases from V and 3 bases from J, leaving 13 bases between. Germline V lookup: CDR1 SNHLY, CDR2 FYNNEI. The CDR3 is 15 residues long. This CDR3 reads CASSVTPLIYNEQFF. The CDR3 bases that were read are TGTGCCAGCAGTGTAACTCCACTGATCTACAATGAG.

The table lists this clone with many counts. The read ends 3 residues early relative to the CDR3; the germline J gene fills the gap. J is TRBJ2-2 and V is TRBV20-1; no reliable D call. Germline V gives CDR1 DFQATT, CDR2 SNEGSKA (reference sequence). Trimming pared 0 bases from V and 2 bases from J, leaving 7 bases between. The CDR3 spans 14 residues. The sequenced part of the CDR3 DNA is TGCAGTGCTAGAGAAAACAGAAACACCGGGGAG. Amino acid sequence: CSARENRNTGE. The CDR3, in full, reads CSARENRNTGELFF.

There are many counts of this clone. The read finishes 3 residues shy of the CDR3 end, and the germline J gene is used to complete it. The chain couples TRBV4-2 to TRBJ2-3; 7 positions match TRBD2. J gave up 0 bases and V 2 bases, and 2 bases lay outside the gene matches. Germline CDR1 is LGHNA and CDR2 is YNFKEQ. This CDR3 spans 15 amino acids. The CDR3 bases that were read are TGTGCCAGCAGCCAACTAGCGGATAGCACAGATACG. It translates to CASSQLADSTDT. The entire CDR3 protein reads CASSQLADSTDTQYF.

In this sample, this clone turned up many times. The read stops 3 residues short of the end of the CDR3; the missing end is completed from the germline J gene. The chain combines TRBV30 with TRBJ2-3; D not certain. The CDR3 has 13 residues. Trimming removed 0 bases at V and 4 bases at J, with 8 bases between. Germline CDR1 GTSNPN, CDR2 SVGIG (reference sequence). The CDR3 region is CAWSVLDPDTQYF. CDR3 DNA, as far as it was read: TGTGCCTGGAGTGTGTTAGATCCAGATACG.

In its sample, this clone was seen many times. The read halts 3 residues ahead of the CDR3 end, with the missing end drawn from the germline J gene. V usage is TRBV7-9 and J usage is TRBJ2-1; maybe TRBD2 (6 bases). The CDR3 runs 13 residues. Looked up from germline, CDR1 is SEHNR and CDR2 is FQNEAQ (reference sequence). Trimming took off 5 bases at V and 7 bases at J, with 12 bases between the two ends. The CDR3 protein is CASSPIGGNEQFF. Partial CDR3 DNA: TGTGCCAGCAGCCCCATCGGGGGTAATGAG.

This clone was found many times. The sequenced fragment ends 3 residues before the CDR3 boundary, so the rest is inferred from the germline J gene. The chain employs TRBV20-1 and TRBJ2-7; TRBD1 matches at 7 bases. V dropped 3 bases and J dropped 6; count of bases not matched to a gene: 14. The CDR3 consists of 15 residues. CDR1 is DFQATT and CDR2 is SNEGSKA in the germline V gene (reference sequence). Incomplete CDR3 DNA: TGCAGTGCTAGTGTCACCACAGGGGCTTTCTCCGAG. It yields the protein CSASVTTGAFSE. The entire CDR3 is CSASVTTGAFSEQYF.

This clone appeared many times. The CDR3 extends 3 residues past the end of the read, so its final part is completed from the germline J gene. V and J are TRBV5-1 and TRBJ1-1, with 9 nucleotides matching TRBD1. This CDR3 has 13 amino acids. Germline CDR1 and CDR2: SGHRS and YFSETQ. The CDR3 bases that were read are TGCGCCAGCAGCTTGGCCGGGACAGGGGAA. This codes for CASSLAGTGE. The CDR3 in full is CASSLAGTGEAFF.

This clone appeared a few times. The read ends 3 residues shy of where the CDR3 ends; the end is completed using the germline J gene. The chain links TRBV7-2 to TRBJ1-2; no clear D gene. The CDR3 covers 14 residues. Germline CDR1 SGHTA, CDR2 FQGNSA. CDR3 DNA, as far as it was read: TGTGCCAGCAGCTTACTAGCGGGAGGTAACGAC. Encoded protein: CASSLLAGGND. In full, the CDR3 is CASSLLAGGNDYTF.

This clone was counted many times. The DNA ends 3 residues before the CDR3 does, and the rest of the CDR3 is filled in from the germline J gene. The V call is TRBV5-1, the J call TRBJ1-5, with 7 bases identical to TRBD1. The J segment lost 4 bases and the V segment lost 0 bases, leaving 16 bases of the junction unmatched. The CDR3 extends over 19 amino acids. The V gene's germline CDR1 is SGHRS and CDR2 YFSETQ. The part of the CDR3 DNA that was read is TGCGCCAGCAGCTTGGTAGGGACAGAACCCGCTACTCCTAATCAGCCC. This translates into CASSLVGTEPATPNQP. The entire CDR3 protein is CASSLVGTEPATPNQPQHF.

In this sample, this clone turned up many times. The read gets to within 3 residues of the CDR3 end, and the germline J gene fills in the rest. J is TRBJ2-1 and V is TRBV23-1, with TRBD2 matching 14 bases. TRBV23-1 is noted as an ORF with a role that remains uncertain. Germline trimming cut 7 bases from V and 8 bases from J; bases unmatched to any gene: 10. The CDR3 has 16 residues. The CDR3 DNA, read in part, is TGCGCCAGCATCCTCTCGGGACTAGCGGGAGATCATGAG. It codes for CASILSGLAGDHE. The full CDR3 is CASILSGLAGDHEQFF.

This clone has a count of ten or more. The read ends 3 residues early relative to the CDR3; the germline J gene fills the gap. The chain joins TRBV12-3 or TRBV12-4 to TRBJ2-2; 8 nucleotides agree with TRBD2. Trimming at V came to 6 bases and at J to 4 bases, leaving 4 bases not matched to a gene. This CDR3 contains 14 residues. CDR3 DNA, as far as it was read: TGTGCCAGCAGGGCGGGAGGAGGCACCGGGGAG. Translation gives CASRAGGGTGE. The full CDR3 protein reads CASRAGGGTGELFF.

This clone appeared many times. The sequenced fragment ends 3 residues before the CDR3 boundary, so the rest is inferred from the germline J gene. V gene TRBV4-1 combines with J gene TRBJ2-6, with 9 bases fitting TRBD1. This CDR3 is built from 17 residues. Germline CDR1 MGHRA, CDR2 YSYEKL. V was clipped by 1 base and J by 3 bases; unmatched bases: 4. This CDR3 is CASSQAQGAYGANVLTF. The covered CDR3 bases are TGCGCCAGCAGCCAAGCACAGGGGGCGTATGGGGCCAACGTC.

This clone was counted ten times or more. From the germline J gene comes the end of the CDR3, since the read stops 3 residues before it. The chain joins TRBV5-4 to TRBJ1-2; 9 bases agree with TRBD1. This CDR3 comprises 12 residues. From germline, CDR1 is SGHNT and CDR2 YYREEE (reference sequence). The CDR3 DNA, read in part, is TGTGCCAGCACACAACAGGGGGCCGGC. It codes for CASTQQGAG. The whole CDR3 sequence reads CASTQQGAGYTF.

This clone was seen repeatedly, ten times or more. From the germline J gene comes the end of the CDR3, since the read stops 3 residues before it. V is TRBV29-1 and J is TRBJ2-1, with 9 bases aligning to TRBD2. CDR1 SQVTM and CDR2 ANQGSEA come from the germline V gene. This CDR3 has 15 residues. V was pared by 6 bases and J by 2 bases, with 8 bases of the junction left unmatched. CDR3 loop: CSVVRGGGAYNEQFF. The CDR3 DNA, read in part, is TGCAGCGTGGTACGGGGCGGGGGGGCCTACAATGAG.

Ten or more counts support this clone. The sequenced fragment ends 3 residues before the CDR3 boundary, so the rest is inferred from the germline J gene. V gene TRBV19 combines with J gene TRBJ1-5, with 12 bases aligning to TRBD1. From germline, CDR1 is LNHDA and CDR2 SQIVND (reference sequence). The CDR3 runs to 18 residues. Trimming removed 4 bases from V and 1 base from J; junction bases left unmatched: 8. CDR3 loop: CASSSTGTGGLSNQPQHF. Incomplete CDR3 DNA: TGTGCCAGTAGTAGTACCGGGACAGGGGGCTTGAGCAATCAGCCC. The full variable domain, with the rest looked up from reference TRBV19 and TRBJ1-5, is DGGITQSPKYLFRKEGQNVTLSCEQNLNHDAMYWYRQDPGQGLRLIYYSQIVNDFQKGDIAEGYSVSREKKESFPLTVTSAQKNPTAFYLCASSSTGTGGLSNQPQHFGDGTRLSIL.

In its sample, this clone was seen many times. With the read ending 3 residues before the CDR3 end, the germline J gene is used to fill in that end. The chain is built from TRBV28 and TRBJ2-7, with D unresolved. CDR3 length: 14 residues. Germline loops: CDR1 MDHEN, CDR2 SYDVKM. Trimming removed 7 bases at V and 0 bases at J, with 13 bases between. The sequenced CDR3 bases are TGTGCCAGCAATAGTCCTAGTGGCTCCTACGAG. Amino acids: CASNSPSGSYE. The whole CDR3 is CASNSPSGSYEQYF.

In its sample, this clone was seen many times. The CDR3 end lies 3 residues beyond the end of the read and is filled in from the germline J gene. The chain is built from TRBV19 and TRBJ1-2; TRBD1 is a possible D gene (5 bases). Trimming stripped 3 bases from V and 6 bases from J, with 17 bases between. CDR1 and CDR2 from the germline V gene are LNHDA and SQIVND (reference sequence). CDR3 length equals 15 residues. The covered CDR3 bases are TGTGCCAGTAGTATCGGGGGTCCCGGGACGGATGGC. Translated, it gives CASSIGGPGTDG. The whole CDR3 protein reads CASSIGGPGTDGYTF.

This clone came up many times. The CDR3 DNA, read in part, is TGCAGTGCTAGCGGGACAGGGGGCCACAATGAG. The encoded protein is CSASGTGGHNE. In full, the CDR3 is CSASGTGGHNEQFF. The chain employs TRBV20-1 and TRBJ2-1; 12 bases agree with TRBD1. The read terminates 3 residues ahead of where the CDR3 ends, so the germline J gene completes it. With 3 bases clipped from V and 5 bases from J, the junction kept 2 bases outside the gene matches. The germline CDR1 and CDR2 sequences are DFQATT and SNEGSKA (reference sequence). CDR3 size: 14 residues.

The sample holds many counts of this clone. Coverage ceases 3 residues before the CDR3 finishes, and the germline J gene fills in the end. This chain links TRBV20-1 with TRBJ2-2, with 9 bases fitting TRBD1. V was pared by 5 bases and J by 4 bases, with 5 bases of the junction left unmatched. Germline V gene data show CDR1 as DFQATT and CDR2 as SNEGSKA (reference sequence). The length of the CDR3 is 14 residues. CDR3 protein: CSASGQGFTGELFF. Partial CDR3 DNA: TGCAGTGCTTCGGGACAGGGTTTCACCGGGGAG.

The sample holds many counts of this clone. The CDR3 end falls 3 residues outside the read, so it is completed with the germline J gene. This chain joins TRBV19 and TRBJ2-1; D ambiguous. The germline V gene has CDR1 LNHDA and CDR2 SQIVND (reference sequence). The CDR3 runs 11 residues. Trimming left V 4 bases short and J 9 bases short, with 7 bases between. The CDR3 reads CASSRAAEQFF. The sequenced CDR3 bases are TGTGCCAGTAGTAGGGCAGCTGAG.

This clone was observed at least ten times. The read halts 3 residues ahead of the CDR3 end, with the missing end drawn from the germline J gene. This rearrangement joins TRBV30 to TRBJ1-1; 12 bases are shared with TRBD1. CDR1 GTSNPN and CDR2 SVGIG come from the germline V gene (reference sequence). The length of the CDR3 is 13 residues. The CDR3 spells CAWSGDRGLRAFF. The sequenced part of the CDR3 DNA is TGTGCCTGGAGTGGGGACAGGGGGCTTAGG.

This clone showed up many times. Incomplete CDR3 DNA: TGTGCCAGTAGTGCGGTCTACAATGAG. Residues: CASSAVYNE. The entire CDR3 reads CASSAVYNEQFF. The V gene is TRBV19, the J gene TRBJ2-1; D unclear. The CDR3 end lies 3 residues beyond the end of the read and is filled in from the germline J gene. The CDR3 length is 12 residues. V gave up 5 bases and J gave up 3 bases, with 5 bases separating them. CDR1 is LNHDA, CDR2 SQIVND, per germline (reference sequence).